This T cell receptor beta chain stems from a study of T cell responses to AZD1222 COVID-19 vaccine. This CDR3 region has 17 residues. Germline V gene lookup returns CDR1 MDHEN and CDR2 SYDVKM. Losses at the gene ends were 6 bases for V and 3 bases for J; bases not matched to a gene: 10. Assay used: immunoSEQ multiplex PCR; TCRdb lists only in-frame clones, some missing. The top ten clones hold around 1.1% of a sample with roughly 130,000 clones, around 90% of them seen once. The sample holds a few counts of this clone. V usage is TRBV28 and J usage is TRBJ1-6, with TRBD1 matching over 8 bases. This sequence was found in an adult who received the AZD1222 COVID-19 vaccine. This material consisted of peripheral blood, taken 28 days after the second AZD1222 dose. The CDR3 DNA is TGTGCCAGCAGGGGACTGGACAGGGTAAACTATAATTCACCCCTCCACTTT. Translating it yields CASRGLDRVNYNSPLHF.